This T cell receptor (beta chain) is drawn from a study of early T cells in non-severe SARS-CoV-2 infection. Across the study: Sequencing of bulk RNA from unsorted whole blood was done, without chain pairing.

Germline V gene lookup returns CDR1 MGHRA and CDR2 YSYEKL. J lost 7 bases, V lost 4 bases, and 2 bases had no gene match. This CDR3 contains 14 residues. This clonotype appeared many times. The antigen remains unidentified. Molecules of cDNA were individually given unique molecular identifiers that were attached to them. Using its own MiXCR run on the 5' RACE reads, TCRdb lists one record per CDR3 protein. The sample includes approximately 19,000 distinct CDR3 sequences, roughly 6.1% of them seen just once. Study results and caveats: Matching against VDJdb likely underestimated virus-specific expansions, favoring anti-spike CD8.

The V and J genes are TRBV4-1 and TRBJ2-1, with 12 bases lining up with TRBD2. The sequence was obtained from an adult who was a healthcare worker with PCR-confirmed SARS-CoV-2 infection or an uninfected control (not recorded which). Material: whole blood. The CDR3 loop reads CASSRGLAGNEQFF. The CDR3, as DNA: TGCGCCAGCAGCCGCGGACTAGCGGGAAATGAGCAGTTCTTC.